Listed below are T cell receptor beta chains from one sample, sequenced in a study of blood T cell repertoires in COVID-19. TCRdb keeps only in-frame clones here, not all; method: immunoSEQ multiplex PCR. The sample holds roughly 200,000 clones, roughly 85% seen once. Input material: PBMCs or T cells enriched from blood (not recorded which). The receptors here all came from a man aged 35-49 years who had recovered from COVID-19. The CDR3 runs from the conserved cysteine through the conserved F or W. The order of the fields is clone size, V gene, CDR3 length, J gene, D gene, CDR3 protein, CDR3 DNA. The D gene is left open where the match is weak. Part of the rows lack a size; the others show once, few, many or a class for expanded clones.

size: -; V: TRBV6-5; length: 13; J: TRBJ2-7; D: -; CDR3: CASSYRGLIEQYF; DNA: TGTGCCAGCAGTTACCGTGGACTGATCGAGCAGTACTTC
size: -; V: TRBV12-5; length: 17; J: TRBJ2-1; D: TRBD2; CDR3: CASGLKPPGLGVNEQFF; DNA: TGTGCTAGTGGTTTGAAACCACCCGGACTAGGTGTTAATGAGCAGTTCTTC
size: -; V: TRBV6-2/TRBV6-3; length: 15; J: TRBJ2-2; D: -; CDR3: CASSRPGSYTGELFF; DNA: TGTGCCAGCAGCCGCCCCGGGTCGTACACCGGGGAGCTGTTTTTT
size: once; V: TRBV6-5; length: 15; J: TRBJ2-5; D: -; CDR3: CASSYSGGNQETQYF; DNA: TGTGCCAGCAGTTACTCAGGAGGGAACCAAGAGACCCAGTACTTC
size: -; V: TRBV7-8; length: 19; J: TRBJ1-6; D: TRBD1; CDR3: CASSLGAPGQEIFNSPLHF; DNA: TGTGCCAGCAGCTTAGGGGCCCCGGGACAGGAAATTTTTAATTCACCCCTCCACTTT
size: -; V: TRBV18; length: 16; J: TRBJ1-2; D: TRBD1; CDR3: CASSPFTGGPNYGYTF; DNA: TGTGCCAGCTCACCATTTACAGGGGGCCCTAACTATGGCTACACCTTC
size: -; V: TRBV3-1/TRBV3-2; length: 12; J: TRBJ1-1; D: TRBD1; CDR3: CASSQDGTVAFF; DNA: TGTGCCAGCAGCCAAGACGGGACAGTAGCTTTCTTT
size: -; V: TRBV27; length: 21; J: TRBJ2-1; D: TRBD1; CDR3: CASSLISWAGGGPVPYNEQFF; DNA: TGTGCCAGCAGTTTAATATCTTGGGCAGGGGGTGGTCCGGTTCCTTACAATGAGCAGTTCTTC
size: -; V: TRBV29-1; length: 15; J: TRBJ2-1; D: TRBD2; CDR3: CSVRNSGSSYNEQFF; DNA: TGCAGCGTCCGGAATAGCGGGTCCTCCTACAATGAGCAGTTCTTC
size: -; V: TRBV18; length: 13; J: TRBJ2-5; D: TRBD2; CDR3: CASSPGLAETQYF; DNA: TGTGCCAGCTCACCGGGACTAGCGGAGACCCAGTACTTC
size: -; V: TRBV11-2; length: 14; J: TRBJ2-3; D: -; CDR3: CASSLAQSTDTQYF; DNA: TGTGCCAGCAGCTTAGCGCAGAGCACAGATACGCAGTATTTT
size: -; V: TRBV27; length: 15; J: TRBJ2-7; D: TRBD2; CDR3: CASSLIGGRAYEQYF; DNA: TGTGCCAGCAGTTTAATCGGCGGGAGGGCCTACGAGCAGTACTTC
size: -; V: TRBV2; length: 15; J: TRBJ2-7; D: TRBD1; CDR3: CASSETRDSAYEQYF; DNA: TGTGCCAGCAGTGAAACCCGGGACAGTGCCTACGAGCAGTACTTC
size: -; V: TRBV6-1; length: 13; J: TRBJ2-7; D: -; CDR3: CASSDTQVYEQYF; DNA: TGTGCCAGCAGTGACACACAGGTTTACGAGCAGTACTTC
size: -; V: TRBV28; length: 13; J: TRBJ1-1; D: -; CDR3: CASRQTGSTEAFF; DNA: TGTGCCAGCAGACAAACAGGGTCCACTGAAGCTTTCTTT
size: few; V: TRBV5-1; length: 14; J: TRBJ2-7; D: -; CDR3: CASSFGRASDEQYF; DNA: TGCGCCAGCAGCTTCGGCAGGGCTTCGGACGAGCAGTACTTC
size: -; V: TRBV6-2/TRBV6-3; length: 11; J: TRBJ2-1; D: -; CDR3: CASSHGNEQFF; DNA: TGTGCCAGCAGCCACGGGAATGAGCAGTTCTTC